This T cell receptor beta chain was captured by sequencing in a study of sequential checkpoint blockade in melanoma. Study in general: Patients were randomized 1:1 to nivolumab-then-ipilimumab or ipilimumab-then-nivolumab first-line. Both treatment sequences were followed by maintenance nivolumab.

A single count supports this clone. Treatment described: randomized to nivolumab then ipilimumab (arm A) or the reverse (arm B). None of the patients previously received DNA-damaging chemotherapy. Live CD3+CD8+ CD19− CD56− cells were sorted from PBMCs. CDR1 and CDR2 from the germline V gene are SQVTM and ANQGSEA. The V gene lost 4 bases and the J gene lost 8 bases, with 20 bases spanning the gap. The CDR3 has 14 residues. Assay: immunoSEQ multiplex PCR; the TCRdb copy retains only in-frame clones and omits some. The sample has approximately 34,000 clones; roughly 81% are singletons. This sequence joins TRBV29-1 and TRBJ1-2, with D maybe TRBD1 (6 bases). The TCR was taken from a human donor with melanoma. The sample was CD8+ T cells sorted from blood (inferred from file names), taken from a patient given nivolumab and ipilimumab in sequence. As DNA, the CDR3 is TGCAGCGTTGCCCTCCTCGGGGGGGCGAAAGGCTACACCTTC. Amino acid sequence: CSVALLGGAKGYTF.